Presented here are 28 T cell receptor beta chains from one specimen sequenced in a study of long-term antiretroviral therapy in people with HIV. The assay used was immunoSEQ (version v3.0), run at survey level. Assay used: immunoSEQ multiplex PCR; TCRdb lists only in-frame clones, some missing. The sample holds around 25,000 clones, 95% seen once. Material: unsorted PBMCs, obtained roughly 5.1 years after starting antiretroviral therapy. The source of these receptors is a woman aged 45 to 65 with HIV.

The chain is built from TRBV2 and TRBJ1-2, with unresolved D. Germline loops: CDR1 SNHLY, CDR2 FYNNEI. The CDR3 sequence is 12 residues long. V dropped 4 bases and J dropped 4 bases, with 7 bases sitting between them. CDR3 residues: CASSGLTYGYTF. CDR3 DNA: TGTGCCAGCAGTGGGCTGACCTATGGCTACACCTTC.

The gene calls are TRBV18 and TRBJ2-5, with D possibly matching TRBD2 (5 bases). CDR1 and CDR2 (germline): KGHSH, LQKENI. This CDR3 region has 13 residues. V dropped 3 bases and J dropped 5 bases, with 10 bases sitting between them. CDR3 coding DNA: TGTGCCAGCTCACCCGCCGGGATGGAGACCCAGTACTTC. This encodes CASSPAGMETQYF.

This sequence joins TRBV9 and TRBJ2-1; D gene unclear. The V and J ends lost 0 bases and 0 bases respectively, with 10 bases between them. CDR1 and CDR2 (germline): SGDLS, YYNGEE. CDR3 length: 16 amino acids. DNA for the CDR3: TGTGCCAGCAGCGTAGTTGGGGTAAGCTCCTACAATGAGCAGTTCTTC. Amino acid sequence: CASSVVGVSSYNEQFF.

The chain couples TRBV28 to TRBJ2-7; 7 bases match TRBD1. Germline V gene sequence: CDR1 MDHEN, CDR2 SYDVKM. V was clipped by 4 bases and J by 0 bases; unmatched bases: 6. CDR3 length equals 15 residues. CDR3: CASSWDSSSSYEQYF. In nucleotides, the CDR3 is TGTGCCAGCAGTTGGGACAGCTCCAGCTCCTACGAGCAGTACTTC.

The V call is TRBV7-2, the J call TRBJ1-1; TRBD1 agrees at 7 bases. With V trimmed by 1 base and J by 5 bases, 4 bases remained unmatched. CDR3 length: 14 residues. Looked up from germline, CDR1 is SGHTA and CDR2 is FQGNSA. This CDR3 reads CASSLDRGGTEAFF. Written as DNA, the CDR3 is TGTGCCAGCAGCTTAGACAGGGGAGGGACTGAAGCTTTCTTT.

The CDR3 DNA reads TGTGCCAGCAGCGACGTCGGGTACGAGCAGTACTTC. Translation gives CASSDVGYEQYF. The V gene is TRBV7-8, the J gene TRBJ2-7; D unclear. Germline V gene sequence: CDR1 SGHVS, CDR2 FQNEAQ. The CDR3 has 12 amino acids. V lost 5 bases, J lost 4 bases, and 9 bases lay in between.

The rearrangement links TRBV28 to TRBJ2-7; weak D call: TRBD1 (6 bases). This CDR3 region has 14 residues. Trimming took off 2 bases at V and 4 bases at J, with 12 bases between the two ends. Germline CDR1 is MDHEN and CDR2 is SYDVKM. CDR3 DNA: TGTGCCAGCAGTTTAAATGGGGGCCTATACGAGCAGTACTTC. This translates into CASSLNGGLYEQYF.

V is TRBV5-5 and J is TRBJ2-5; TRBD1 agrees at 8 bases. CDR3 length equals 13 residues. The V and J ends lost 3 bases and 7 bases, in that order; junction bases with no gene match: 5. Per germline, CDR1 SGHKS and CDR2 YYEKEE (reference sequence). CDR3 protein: CASSWTGSGTQYF. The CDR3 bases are TGTGCCAGCAGCTGGACAGGGAGCGGGACCCAGTACTTC. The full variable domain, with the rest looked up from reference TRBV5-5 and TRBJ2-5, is DAGVTQSPTHLIKTRGQQVTLRCSPISGHKSVSWYQQVLGQGPQFIFQYYEKEERGRGNFPDRFSARQFPNYSSELNVNALLLGDSALYLCASSWTGSGTQYFGPGTRLLVL.

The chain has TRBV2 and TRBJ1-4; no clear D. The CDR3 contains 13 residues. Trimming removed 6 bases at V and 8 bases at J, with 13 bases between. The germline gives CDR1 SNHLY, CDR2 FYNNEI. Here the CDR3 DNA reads TGTGCCAGCAGGTGGAATTTAGGGGAAAAACTGTTTTTT. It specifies CASRWNLGEKLFF.

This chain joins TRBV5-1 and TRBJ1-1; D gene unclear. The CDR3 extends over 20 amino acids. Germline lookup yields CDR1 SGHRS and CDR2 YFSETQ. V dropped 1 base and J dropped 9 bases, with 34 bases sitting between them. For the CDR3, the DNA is TGCGCCAGCAGCTTGCAAATCGGGCGAGACGAAGGACTAAAGTCGGCCAAAGCTTTCTTT. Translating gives CASSLQIGRDEGLKSAKAFF.

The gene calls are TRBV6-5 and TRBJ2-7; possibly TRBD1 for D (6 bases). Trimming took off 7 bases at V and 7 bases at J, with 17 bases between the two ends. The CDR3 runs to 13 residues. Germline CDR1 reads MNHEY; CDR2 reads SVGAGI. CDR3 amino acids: CASTSPQGREQYF. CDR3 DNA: TGTGCCAGCACCTCTCCACAGGGCCGGGAGCAGTACTTC.

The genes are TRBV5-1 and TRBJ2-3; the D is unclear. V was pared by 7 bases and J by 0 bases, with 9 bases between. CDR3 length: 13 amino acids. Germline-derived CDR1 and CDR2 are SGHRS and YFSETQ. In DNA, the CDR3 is TGCGCCAGCCAGCTCACTAGCACAGATACGCAGTATTTT. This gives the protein CASQLTSTDTQYF.

CDR3 loop: CASRLGTSGSTDTQYF. For the CDR3, the DNA is TGTGCCAGCAGGCTCGGGACTAGCGGCAGCACAGATACGCAGTATTTT. This rearrangement joins TRBV28 to TRBJ2-3, with 11 bases that match TRBD2. The CDR3 is 16 amino acids. V was pared by 6 bases and J by 0 bases, with 5 bases of the junction left unmatched. CDR1 MDHEN and CDR2 SYDVKM come from the germline V gene.

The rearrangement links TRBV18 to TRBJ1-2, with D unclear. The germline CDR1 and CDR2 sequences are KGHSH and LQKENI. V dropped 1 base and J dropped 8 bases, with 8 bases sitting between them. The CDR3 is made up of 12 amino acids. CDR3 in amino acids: CASSPLEGGYTF. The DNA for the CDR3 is TGTGCCAGCTCACCACTGGAGGGAGGCTACACCTTC.

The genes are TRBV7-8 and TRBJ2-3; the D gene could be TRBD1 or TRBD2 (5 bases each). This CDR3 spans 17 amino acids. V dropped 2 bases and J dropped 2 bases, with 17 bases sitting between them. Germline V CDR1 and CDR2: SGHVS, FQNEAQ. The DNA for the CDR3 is TGTGCCAGCAGCTTATATCGGGGCCGGGTGAACACAGATACGCAGTATTTT. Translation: CASSLYRGRVNTDTQYF.

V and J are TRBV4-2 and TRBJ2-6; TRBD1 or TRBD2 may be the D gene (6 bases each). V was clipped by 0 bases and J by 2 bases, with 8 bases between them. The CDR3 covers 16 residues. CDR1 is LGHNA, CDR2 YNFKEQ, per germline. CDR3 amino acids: CASSQERGAGANVLTF. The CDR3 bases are TGTGCCAGCAGCCAAGAAAGGGGGGCTGGGGCCAACGTCCTGACTTTC.

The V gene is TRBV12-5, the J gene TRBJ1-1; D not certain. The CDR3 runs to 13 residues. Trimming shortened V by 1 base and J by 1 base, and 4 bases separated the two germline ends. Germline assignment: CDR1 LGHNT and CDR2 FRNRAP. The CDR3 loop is CASGLEGNTEAFF. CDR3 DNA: TGTGCTAGTGGTTTGGAGGGGAACACTGAAGCTTTCTTT.

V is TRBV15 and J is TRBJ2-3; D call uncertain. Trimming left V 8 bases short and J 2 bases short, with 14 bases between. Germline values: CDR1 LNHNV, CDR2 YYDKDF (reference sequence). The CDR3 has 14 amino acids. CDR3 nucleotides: TGTGCCACCGCCCGAACGAGACTCACAGATACGCAGTATTTT. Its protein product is CATARTRLTDTQYF.

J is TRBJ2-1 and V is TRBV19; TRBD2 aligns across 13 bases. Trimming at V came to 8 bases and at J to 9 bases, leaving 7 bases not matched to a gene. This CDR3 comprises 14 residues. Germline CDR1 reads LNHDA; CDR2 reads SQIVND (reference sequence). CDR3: CASGLAGVGSEQFF. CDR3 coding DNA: TGTGCCAGTGGACTAGCGGGAGTTGGGAGTGAGCAGTTCTTC.

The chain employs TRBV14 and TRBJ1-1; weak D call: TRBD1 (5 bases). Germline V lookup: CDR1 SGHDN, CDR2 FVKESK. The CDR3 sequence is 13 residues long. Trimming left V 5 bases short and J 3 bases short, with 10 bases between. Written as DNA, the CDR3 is TGTGCCAGCAGCACCAGCAGGGACACTGAAGCTTTCTTT. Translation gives CASSTSRDTEAFF.

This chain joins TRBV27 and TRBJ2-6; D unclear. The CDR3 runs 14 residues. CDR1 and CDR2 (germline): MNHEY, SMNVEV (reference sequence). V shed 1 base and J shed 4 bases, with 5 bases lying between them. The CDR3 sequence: CASSLYSGANVLTF. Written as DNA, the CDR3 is TGTGCCAGCAGTTTATACAGCGGGGCCAACGTCCTGACTTTC.

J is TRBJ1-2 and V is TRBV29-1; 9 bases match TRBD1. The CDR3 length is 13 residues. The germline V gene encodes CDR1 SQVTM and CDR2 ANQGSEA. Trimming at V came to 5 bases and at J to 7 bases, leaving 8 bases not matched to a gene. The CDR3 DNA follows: TGCAGCGTTTCCGGGACAGGGATGTTTGGCTACACCTTC. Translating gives CSVSGTGMFGYTF.

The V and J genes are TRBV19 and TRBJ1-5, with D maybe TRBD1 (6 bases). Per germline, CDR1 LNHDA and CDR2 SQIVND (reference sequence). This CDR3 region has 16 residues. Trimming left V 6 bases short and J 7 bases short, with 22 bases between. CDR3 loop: CASSLSGATFGQPQHF. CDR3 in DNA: TGTGCCAGTAGCCTCTCAGGGGCTACCTTCGGGCAGCCCCAGCATTTT. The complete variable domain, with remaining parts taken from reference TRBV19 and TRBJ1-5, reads DGGITQSPKYLFRKEGQNVTLSCEQNLNHDAMYWYRQDPGQGLRLIYYSQIVNDFQKGDIAEGYSVSREKKESFPLTVTSAQKNPTAFYLCASSLSGATFGQPQHFGDGTRLSIL.

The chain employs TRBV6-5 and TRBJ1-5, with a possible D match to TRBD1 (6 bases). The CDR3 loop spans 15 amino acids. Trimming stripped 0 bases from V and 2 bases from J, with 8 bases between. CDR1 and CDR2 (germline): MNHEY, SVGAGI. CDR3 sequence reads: CASSYSDSGNQPQHF. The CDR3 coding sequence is TGTGCCAGCAGTTACTCGGACAGTGGCAATCAGCCCCAGCATTTT.

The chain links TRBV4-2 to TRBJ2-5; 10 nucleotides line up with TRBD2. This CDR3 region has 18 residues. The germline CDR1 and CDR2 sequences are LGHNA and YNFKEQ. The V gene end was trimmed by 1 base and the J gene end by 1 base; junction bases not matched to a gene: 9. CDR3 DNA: TGTGCCAGCAGCCAAGGATCTAGCGGGAGCGCCTCCCAAGAGACCCAGTACTTC. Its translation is CASSQGSSGSASQETQYF.

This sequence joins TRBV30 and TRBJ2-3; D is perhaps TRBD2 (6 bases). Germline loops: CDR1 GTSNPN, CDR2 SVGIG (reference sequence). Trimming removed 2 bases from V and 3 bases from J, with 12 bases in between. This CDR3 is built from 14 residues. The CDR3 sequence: CAWSFGGFTDTQYF. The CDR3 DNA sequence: TGTGCCTGGAGTTTCGGGGGTTTTACAGATACGCAGTATTTT.

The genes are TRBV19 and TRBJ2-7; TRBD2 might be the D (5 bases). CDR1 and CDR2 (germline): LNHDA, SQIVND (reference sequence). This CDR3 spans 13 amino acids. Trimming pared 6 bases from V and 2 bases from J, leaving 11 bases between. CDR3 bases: TGTGCCAGTAGCGGGCGGGTTACCTACGAGCAGTACTTC. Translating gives CASSGRVTYEQYF.

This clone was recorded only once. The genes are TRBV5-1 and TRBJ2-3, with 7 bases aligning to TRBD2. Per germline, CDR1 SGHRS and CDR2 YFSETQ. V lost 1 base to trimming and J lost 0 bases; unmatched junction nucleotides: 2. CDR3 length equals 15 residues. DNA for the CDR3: TGCGCCAGCAGCTTGCTAGCGGATAGCACAGATACGCAGTATTTT. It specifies CASSLLADSTDTQYF.